The following is a T cell receptor beta chain sequence with its context. It has no known antigen specificity. No much larger clone is present one base from it, and per-base qualities are unavailable. V and J are truncated by 6 bases and 6 bases respectively, leaving an intervening sequence of 12 bases. From cysteine to phenylalanine, the CDR3 is 14 amino acids long. CDR3 DNA is the only sequence kept; it has 42 bases, read in frame from the first base. The germline V gene gives CDR1 as SGHAT and CDR2 as FQNNGV. This specimen comes from a study of tumor-infiltrating lymphocytes in localized non-small cell lung cancer (dated by TCRdb to about 2021). Turning to the overall study: The cohort covered several histologies, both smokers and never-smokers, and patients whose samples were collected after neoadjuvant chemotherapy. The same patients underwent several integrated assays, with TCR sequencing performed together with flow cytometry, multiplex immunofluorescence, RNA-seq, exome sequencing and proteomics. The overall ICON cohort was composed of some 160 surgical patients with localized non-small cell lung cancer whose tumors were resected. A total of 50 to 65 patients were included in the paired tumor versus uninvolved lung comparison of immunoSEQ T-cell fraction. Each patient contributed resected tumor tissue and uninvolved lung tissue from the same patient, described as non-adjacent to the tumor. What the work shows at the level of the full study, not this receptor alone: Since assay coverage differed from patient to patient depending on how much tissue was available, TCR sequencing was done for only a subset of the cohort. Recurrence-free survival showed no association with tumor T-cell fraction measured by TCR sequencing (p = 0.61). Consistent with immunofluorescence CD3 counts, TCRbeta sequencing supported greater T cell infiltration in tumors than in uninvolved lung tissue. Because different assays used different pieces of the same tissue, intratumor heterogeneity could not be separated from technical variation. The TCR-derived T-cell fraction showed no difference between the flow cytometry-defined immunotypes IM1 (good prognosis) and IM2 (poor prognosis).

The T-cell fraction in tumor and uninvolved lung tissue was provided by TCR sequencing with the immunoSEQ assay. As for the authors' bioinformatics: To analyze survival, patients were divided into a high T-cell fraction group (upper tertile) and a low T-cell fraction group (lower two tertiles), and the two groups were compared using a log-rank test. Paired tumor versus uninvolved lung differences in T-cell fraction were tested with a signed-rank test. The clones in this table, taken by TCRdb from immuneACCESS, are in-frame only. Not every clone is retained; where verified, under half of the shortfall comes from an unresolved V gene, and the cause of the rest is unknown. The DNA was the basis for D and trimming; V, J and clone size are from that table. In all, the sample holds just under 30,000 clones, and approximately 85% of those were seen once. The leading ten clones occupy roughly 2% of the sample.

Patient enrollment in ICON started in the first half of 2016, and the final patient was enrolled in 2018. A subcohort of roughly 71 patients provided fresh tumor and matched uninvolved tissue for in-depth immune analyses, with TCR sequencing among those analyses. TCR sequencing was performed on DNA isolated from bulk tissue, without cell sorting. Recombination connected TRBV11-2 to TRBJ1-6, and TRBD1 may be the D gene, going by 5 matching bases. Sequencing was performed on lung tumor tissue. This TCR was sampled from a human donor with non-small cell lung cancer. The sequenced DNA: TGTGCCAGCAGGCTCGGGGGTGGTAATTCACCCCTCCACTTT. Its protein reads: CASRLGGGNSPLHF. Reference TRBV11-2 and TRBJ1-6 proteins supply the regions before and after the CDR3; the full variable domain is: EAGVAQSPRYKIIEKRQSVAFWCNPISGHATLYWYQQILGQGPKLLIQFQNNGVVDDSQLPKDRFSAERLKGVDSTLKIQPAKLEDSAVYLCASRLGGGNSPLHFGNGTRLTVT.